What follows are 8 T cell receptor beta chains derived from one specimen sequenced in a study of spatial heterogeneity in lung cancer. TCRdb reanalysed the 5' RACE reads using MiXCR and keeps one entry per CDR3 protein. Of 40,000 or so distinct CDR3 sequences in the sample, 2.5% to 3.5% were seen once. Indicated time point: sample taken at primary tumor resection. The sequencing used normal lung tissue next to the tumor, collected at surgery. All receptors come from a male donor with early-stage non-small cell lung cancer.

In its sample, this clonotype was seen many times. The chain combines TRBV27 with TRBJ1-5, with 7 bases lining up with TRBD1. The ends lost 6 bases at V and 4 bases at J; junction bases unmatched: 6. CDR3 length: 14 amino acids. The germline V gene has CDR1 MNHEY and CDR2 SMNVEV (reference sequence). CDR3 amino acids: CASSLQGPNQPQHF. The DNA for the CDR3 is TGTGCCAGCAGCTTACAGGGGCCAAATCAGCCCCAGCATTTT.

The rearrangement links TRBV2 to TRBJ1-5; 7 nucleotides align to TRBD1. This CDR3 is built from 13 residues. Germline V gene data show CDR1 as SNHLY and CDR2 as FYNNEI. Trimming took 10 bases from V and 3 from J; bases not matched to a gene: 6. CDR3 DNA: TGTGCCACCAGACAGGGCAACAATCAGCCCCAGCATTTT. Residues: CATRQGNNQPQHF.

This clonotype was found many times. V is TRBV24-1 and J is TRBJ2-1; either TRBD1 or TRBD2 may fit D (6 bases each). The CDR3 runs to 16 residues. Germline V gene lookup returns CDR1 KGHDR and CDR2 SFDVKD. Trimming removed 4 bases at V and 9 bases at J, with 21 bases between. Here the CDR3 DNA reads TGTGCCACCAGTGAACCGGGACAAAGACCCGGGGGTGAGCAGTTCTTC. The encoded protein is CATSEPGQRPGGEQFF.

This clonotype occurred many times. The chain recombines TRBV7-9 with TRBJ2-1; no clear D. CDR3 length equals 11 residues. Between the trimmed V and J ends, which lost 5 bases and 9 bases, there was a span of 8 bases. CDR1 is SEHNR, CDR2 FQNEAQ, per germline (reference sequence). CDR3 sequence reads: CASSATGEQFF. For the CDR3, the DNA is TGTGCCAGCAGCGCTACGGGTGAGCAGTTCTTC.

This clonotype was recorded at least ten times. V gene TRBV28 combines with J gene TRBJ2-3; D not certain. Germline CDR1 MDHEN, CDR2 SYDVKM. V lost 9 bases to trimming and J lost 0 bases, with 13 bases between them. The CDR3 is 14 residues long. The CDR3 reads CASRLITSTDTQYF. The CDR3 nucleotides read TGTGCCAGTCGGCTGATTACTAGCACAGATACGCAGTATTTT.

This clonotype was counted many times. The rearrangement joins TRBV7-6 to TRBJ2-5; D uncertain. Germline-derived CDR1 and CDR2 are SGHVS and FNYEAQ. Deletions cut 1 base from V and 5 bases from J, with 5 bases between. The CDR3 is 12 amino acids. The CDR3: CASSLDGETQYF. Here the CDR3 DNA reads TGTGCCAGCAGCTTAGACGGGGAGACCCAGTACTTC.

This clonotype was found many times. The chain has TRBV5-1 and TRBJ2-7; 10 bases fit TRBD2. Trimming cost V 5 bases and J 2 bases; bases outside gene matches: 4. CDR1 is SGHRS, CDR2 YFSETQ, per germline. This CDR3 is built from 14 residues. The CDR3 DNA sequence: TGCGCCAGCAGTCTAGCGGGAGCGGCCTACGAGCAGTACTTC. It specifies CASSLAGAAYEQYF.

This clonotype has just a few counts. The gene calls are TRBV7-9 and TRBJ2-7; D is possibly TRBD1 (6 bases). The CDR3 extends over 15 amino acids. Germline CDR1 SEHNR, CDR2 FQNEAQ (reference sequence). Trimming shortened V by 5 bases and J by 1 base, and 15 bases separated the two germline ends. The CDR3 sequence: CASSRWGQGSYEQYF. CDR3 nucleotides: TGTGCCAGCAGCCGGTGGGGGCAGGGTTCCTACGAGCAGTACTTC. The full variable domain, its missing parts supplied by reference TRBV7-9 and TRBJ2-7, is DTGVSQNPRHKITKRGQNVTFRCDPISEHNRLYWYRQTLGQGPEFLTYFQNEAQLEKSRLLSDRFSAERPKGSFSTLEIQRTEQGDSAMYLCASSRWGQGSYEQYFGPGTRLTVT.